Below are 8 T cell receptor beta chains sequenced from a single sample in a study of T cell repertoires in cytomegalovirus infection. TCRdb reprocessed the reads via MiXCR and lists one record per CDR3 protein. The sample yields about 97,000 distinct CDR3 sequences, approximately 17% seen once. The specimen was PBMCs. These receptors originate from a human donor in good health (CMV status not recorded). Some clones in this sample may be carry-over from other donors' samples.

The CDR3 loop reads CASPQKRGKDEQFF. As DNA, the CDR3 is TGTGCCAGCCCGCAGAAGCGGGGGAAGGATGAGCAGTTCTTC. The V gene is TRBV9, the J gene TRBJ2-1; 8 positions match TRBD2. J was trimmed by 8 bases and V by 7 bases; bases with no gene match: 11. This CDR3 is 14 amino acids long. Per germline, CDR1 SGDLS and CDR2 YYNGEE.

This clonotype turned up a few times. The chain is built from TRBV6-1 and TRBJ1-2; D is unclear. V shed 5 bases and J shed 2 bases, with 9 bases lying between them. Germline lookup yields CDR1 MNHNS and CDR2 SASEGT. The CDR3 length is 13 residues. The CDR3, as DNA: TGTGCCAGCAGTTACAAAGGGAACTATGGCTACACCTTC. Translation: CASSYKGNYGYTF.

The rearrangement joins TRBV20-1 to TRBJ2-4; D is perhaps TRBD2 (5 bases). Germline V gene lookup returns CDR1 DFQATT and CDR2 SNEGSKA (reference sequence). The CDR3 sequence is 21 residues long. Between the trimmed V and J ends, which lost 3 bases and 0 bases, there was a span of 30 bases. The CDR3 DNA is TGCAGTGCTAGTTCAGGCATAATCGCCGGGGTACAAAACCTAGCCAAAAACATTCAGTACTTC. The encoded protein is CSASSGIIAGVQNLAKNIQYF.

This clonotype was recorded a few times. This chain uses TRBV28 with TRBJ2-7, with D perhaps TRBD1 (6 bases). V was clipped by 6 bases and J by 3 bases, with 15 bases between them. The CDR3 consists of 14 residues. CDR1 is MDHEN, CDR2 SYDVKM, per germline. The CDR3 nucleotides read TGTGCCAGCAGCCCAACCGGGACAAGCTACGAGCAGTACTTC. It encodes CASSPTGTSYEQYF.

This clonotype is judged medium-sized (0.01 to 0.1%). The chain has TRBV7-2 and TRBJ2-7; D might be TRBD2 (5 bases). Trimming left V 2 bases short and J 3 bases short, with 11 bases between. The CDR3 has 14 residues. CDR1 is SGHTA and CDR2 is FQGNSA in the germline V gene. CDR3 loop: CASSLSLAFYEQYF. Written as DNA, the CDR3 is TGTGCCAGCAGCTTATCTCTAGCCTTCTACGAGCAGTACTTC. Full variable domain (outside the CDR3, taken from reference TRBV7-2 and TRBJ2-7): GAGVSQSPSNKVTEKGKDVELRCDPISGHTALYWYRQSLGQGLEFLIYFQGNSAPDKSGLPSDRFSAERTGGSVSTLTIQRTQQEDSAVYLCASSLSLAFYEQYFGPGTRLTVT.

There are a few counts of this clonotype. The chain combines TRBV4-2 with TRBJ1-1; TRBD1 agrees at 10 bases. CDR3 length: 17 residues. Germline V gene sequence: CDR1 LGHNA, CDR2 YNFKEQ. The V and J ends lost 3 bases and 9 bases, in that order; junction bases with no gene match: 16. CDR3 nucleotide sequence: TGTGCCAGCAGCCAGCCAATCGGGACAGGGGTCGGTCAGAAAGCTTTCTTT. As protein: CASSQPIGTGVGQKAFF.

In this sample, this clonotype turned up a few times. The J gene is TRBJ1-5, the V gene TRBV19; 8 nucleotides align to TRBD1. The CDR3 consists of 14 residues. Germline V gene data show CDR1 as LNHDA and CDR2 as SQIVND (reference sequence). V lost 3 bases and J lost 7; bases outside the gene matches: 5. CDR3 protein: CASSIDRGRQPQHF. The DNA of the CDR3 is TGTGCCAGTAGTATTGACAGGGGTAGACAGCCCCAGCATTTT.

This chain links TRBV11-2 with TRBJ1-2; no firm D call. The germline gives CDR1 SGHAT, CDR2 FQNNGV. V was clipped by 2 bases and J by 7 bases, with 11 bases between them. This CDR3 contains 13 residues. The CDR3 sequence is CASSLSVASGYTF. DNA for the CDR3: TGTGCCAGCAGCTTATCAGTAGCCTCTGGCTACACCTTC.